The rows below give T cell receptor beta chains drawn from one sample of a study of T-cell memory formation after mild COVID-19. MiXCR, run by TCRdb on the 5' RACE reads, gives a single entry per CDR3 protein. The sample has approximately 450,000 distinct CDR3 sequences; roughly 18% are singletons. The sample consisted of PBMCs or a T cell subset sorted from them (not recorded which). The source is an adult woman who had mild COVID-19 (a few samples of this study predate the infection). Cell type and time point are not known. Both conserved end residues are part of each CDR3. Fields, in order: clone size, J gene, V gene, D gene, CDR3 DNA, CDR3 protein. The D gene is left open where the match is weak. Clone size appears in some rows only: once, few, many, or a class for an expanded clone.

abundance: -
j_gene: TRBJ1-6
v_gene: TRBV12-3/TRBV12-4
d_gene: -
CDR3nt: TGTGCCAGCAGTTTAGTGCCCTGGACGCCTAGTCCTTCACCCCTCCACTTT
CDR3aa: CASSLVPWTPSPSPLHF

abundance: -
j_gene: TRBJ1-5
v_gene: TRBV27
d_gene: -
CDR3nt: TGTGCCAGCAGTTTTGAGGGAAGAGGTCAGCCCCAGCATTTT
CDR3aa: CASSFEGRGQPQHF

abundance: -
j_gene: TRBJ1-2
v_gene: TRBV5-1
d_gene: TRBD1
CDR3nt: TGCGCCAGCAGCCAGGGGGACAGTACTAGAGGTGGCTACACCTTC
CDR3aa: CASSQGDSTRGGYTF

abundance: few
j_gene: TRBJ2-2
v_gene: TRBV15
d_gene: TRBD2
CDR3nt: TGTGCCACAGGGCGGGAGTGGAACACCGGGGAGCTGTTTTTT
CDR3aa: CATGREWNTGELFF

abundance: few
j_gene: TRBJ2-1
v_gene: TRBV3-1
d_gene: -
CDR3nt: TGTGCCAGCAGCCTGGGGCTACGACAGTTCTTC
CDR3aa: CASSLGLRQFF

abundance: few
j_gene: TRBJ2-3
v_gene: TRBV4-1
d_gene: TRBD1
CDR3nt: TGCGCCAGCAGCCAAGATCCGGGACAGGGCCCAGATACGCAGTATTTT
CDR3aa: CASSQDPGQGPDTQYF

abundance: many
j_gene: TRBJ2-1
v_gene: TRBV6-4
d_gene: -
CDR3nt: TGTGCCAGCAGTGACTCGGCCAAGGGGGGGTACAATGAGCAGTTCTTC
CDR3aa: CASSDSAKGGYNEQFF

abundance: few
j_gene: TRBJ2-1
v_gene: TRBV10-3
d_gene: -
CDR3nt: TGTGCCATCAGTGAGTCTAGGACAGAAGGGAATGAGCAGTTCTTC
CDR3aa: CAISESRTEGNEQFF

abundance: few
j_gene: TRBJ2-7
v_gene: TRBV5-1
d_gene: TRBD2
CDR3nt: TGCGCCAGCAGACAGGAACTAGCGGGAGACTACGAGCAGTACTTC
CDR3aa: CASRQELAGDYEQYF

abundance: -
j_gene: TRBJ2-3
v_gene: TRBV21-1
d_gene: -
CDR3nt: TGTGCCAGCAGCAACCCAAAATTTATGGGGGGCCCCAGTGCAGATACGCAGTATTTT
CDR3aa: CASSNPKFMGGPSADTQYF

abundance: many
j_gene: TRBJ2-7
v_gene: TRBV5-1
d_gene: TRBD1
CDR3nt: TGCGCCAGCAGCTGGGGACAGGGGCACTACGAGCAGTACTTC
CDR3aa: CASSWGQGHYEQYF

abundance: -
j_gene: TRBJ2-1
v_gene: TRBV7-8
d_gene: TRBD2
CDR3nt: TGTGCCAGCAGCTTAGCAGTAACGGGACTAGCGGGAGGCAATGAGCAGTTCTTC
CDR3aa: CASSLAVTGLAGGNEQFF

abundance: -
j_gene: TRBJ2-4
v_gene: TRBV9
d_gene: -
CDR3nt: TGTGCCAGCAGCGTAGCCGATGCGGTGGGCAAAAACATTCAGTACTTC
CDR3aa: CASSVADAVGKNIQYF

abundance: -
j_gene: TRBJ1-1
v_gene: TRBV12-3/TRBV12-4
d_gene: -
CDR3nt: TGTGCCAGCAGTTTAGTCGGGGCGGCGAACACTGAAGCTTTCTTT
CDR3aa: CASSLVGAANTEAFF

abundance: few
j_gene: TRBJ2-1
v_gene: TRBV12-3/TRBV12-4
d_gene: TRBD1
CDR3nt: TGTGCCAGCAGTCACCTGCCCTCGGGACAGGGGGTTGATGAGCAGTTCTTC
CDR3aa: CASSHLPSGQGVDEQFF

abundance: few
j_gene: TRBJ2-1
v_gene: TRBV18
d_gene: TRBD2
CDR3nt: TGTGCCAGCTCACCACAACTAGCGGGGGGTACCTACAATGAGCAGTTCTTC
CDR3aa: CASSPQLAGGTYNEQFF

abundance: -
j_gene: TRBJ2-7
v_gene: TRBV20-1
d_gene: -
CDR3nt: TGCAGTGCTAGAGCGGCAGGGGTACACGAGCAGTACTTC
CDR3aa: CSARAAGVHEQYF

abundance: few
j_gene: TRBJ2-5
v_gene: TRBV7-3
d_gene: TRBD2
CDR3nt: TGTGCCAGCAGCTTATCTGGAGATACTAGCGGGGGCCCGTGGGAGACCCAGTACTTC
CDR3aa: CASSLSGDTSGGPWETQYF

abundance: -
j_gene: TRBJ1-1
v_gene: TRBV18
d_gene: -
CDR3nt: TGTGCCAGCTCACCTGGAAGGGAAGGGAACACTGAAGCTTTCTTT
CDR3aa: CASSPGREGNTEAFF

abundance: few
j_gene: TRBJ2-4
v_gene: TRBV5-1
d_gene: -
CDR3nt: TGCGCCAGCAGCGAGGAAGCCTGGATGGCCAAAAACATTCAGTACTTC
CDR3aa: CASSEEAWMAKNIQYF

abundance: -
j_gene: TRBJ1-6
v_gene: TRBV2
d_gene: -
CDR3nt: TGTGCCAGCAGTTACAGATTCTATTCACCCCTCCACTTT
CDR3aa: CASSYRFYSPLHF